What follows are 3 T cell receptor beta chains derived from one specimen sequenced in a study of cytomegalovirus exposure and HLA in healthy donors. PCR used 60 Vbeta primers and 13 Jbeta primers. This table comes from immunoSEQ multiplex PCR, and its TCRdb copy is limited to in-frame clones, with some not included. The sample carries 120,000 or so clones, roughly four fifths recorded once. Input material: PBMCs. All receptors derive from a man in his forties in good health and CMV-seronegative.

The chain couples TRBV4-3 to TRBJ1-2; 8 bases agree with TRBD1. Germline V gene lookup returns CDR1 LGHNA and CDR2 YSLEER. The ends lost 0 bases at V and 2 bases at J; junction bases unmatched: 5. The CDR3 consists of 16 residues. CDR3 DNA sequence: TGCGCCAGCAGCCAAGATGTTTACAGGGGGAACTATGGCTACACCTTC. It is translated as CASSQDVYRGNYGYTF.

This chain connects TRBV23-1 to TRBJ2-1, with 12 bases identical to TRBD2. TRBV23-1 is an open reading frame, and its role is uncertain. The CDR3 has 24 amino acids. Trimming took 4 bases from V and 0 from J; bases not matched to a gene: 25. CDR3 sequence: CASSPHRQGSTGTSGPASYNEQFF. The CDR3 nucleotides read TGCGCCAGCAGTCCTCACCGACAGGGTTCCACCGGGACTAGCGGGCCTGCCTCCTACAATGAGCAGTTCTTC.

The chain joins TRBV7-9 to TRBJ1-3; D gene uncertain. Germline loops: CDR1 SEHNR, CDR2 FQNEAQ (reference sequence). This CDR3 is built from 14 residues. Trimming shortened V by 1 base and J by 6 bases, and 10 bases separated the two germline ends. The CDR3 loop reads CASSLEATLNTIYF. The CDR3 DNA follows: TGTGCCAGCAGCTTAGAAGCGACCCTAAACACCATATATTTT.